Each of the 18 T cell receptor beta chains below was sequenced from the same sample in a study of cytomegalovirus exposure and HLA in healthy donors. It was with 60 Vbeta and 13 Jbeta primers that the PCR ran. TCRdb's table, derived via immunoSEQ multiplex PCR, lists solely in-frame clones and lacks some. Of around 150,000 clones in the sample, 73% were seen once. The specimen was PBMCs. These receptors originate from a human donor in good health.

This chain links TRBV7-8 with TRBJ2-1, with TRBD2 identical over 7 bases. Germline-derived CDR1 and CDR2 are SGHVS and FQNEAQ. This CDR3 has 20 residues. The V segment lost 4 bases and the J segment 2 bases; nucleotides outside the gene matches: 20. This chain's CDR3 is CASSYPPWRESLNPYNEQFF. CDR3 in DNA: TGTGCCAGCAGCTACCCCCCCTGGCGGGAGAGCCTCAATCCCTACAATGAGCAGTTCTTC.

This clone occurred once. The V gene is TRBV10-3, the J gene TRBJ1-1; 9 bases fit TRBD1. This CDR3 region has 14 residues. J lost 0 bases, V lost 11 bases, and 7 bases had no gene match. The germline V gene has CDR1 ENHRY and CDR2 SYGVKD. The CDR3 DNA is TGTGCCGCTCGACAGGGGGAAGTGAACACTGAAGCTTTCTTT. It is translated as CAARQGEVNTEAFF.

The J gene is TRBJ2-5, the V gene TRBV10-3; 9 bases line up with TRBD2. The CDR3 totals 15 residues. The V gene end was trimmed by 3 bases and the J gene end by 5 bases; junction bases not matched to a gene: 7. Germline V CDR1 and CDR2: ENHRY, SYGVKD. The CDR3 nucleotides read TGTGCCATCAGTGAAGGGCTAGCGGGGTTGGAGACCCAGTACTTC. Amino acid sequence: CAISEGLAGLETQYF.

This rearrangement joins TRBV9 to TRBJ2-5; D is uncertain. CDR3 length equals 14 residues. Trimming stripped 0 bases from V and 1 base from J, with 7 bases between. Germline V lookup: CDR1 SGDLS, CDR2 YYNGEE. This chain's CDR3 is CASSVEAAQETQYF. The CDR3 bases are TGTGCCAGCAGCGTAGAGGCGGCCCAAGAGACCCAGTACTTC.

The gene calls are TRBV7-6 and TRBJ2-2; D gene uncertain. The CDR3 sequence is 15 residues long. CDR1 and CDR2 (germline): SGHVS, FNYEAQ. Trimming took 3 bases from V and 0 from J, leaving 8 bases between them. The CDR3 DNA sequence: TGTGCCAGCAGCTTCTACCGGGCGAACACCGGGGAGCTGTTTTTT. This translates into CASSFYRANTGELFF.

The V gene is TRBV4-1, the J gene TRBJ2-3; D unclear. CDR1 is MGHRA and CDR2 is YSYEKL in the germline V gene. The CDR3 totals 12 residues. V shed 1 base and J shed 6 bases, with 5 bases lying between them. The CDR3 region is CASSQGADTQYF. The CDR3 nucleotides read TGCGCCAGCAGCCAAGGAGCCGATACGCAGTATTTT.

The V gene is TRBV4-1, the J gene TRBJ2-4; D possibly corresponds to TRBD1 (5 bases). This CDR3 contains 14 residues. Germline CDR1 reads MGHRA; CDR2 reads YSYEKL. Between the trimmed V and J ends, which lost 4 bases and 6 bases, there was a span of 13 bases. The CDR3 DNA reads as TGCGCCAGCAGCCCCCCTCAGGGCGGAAACATTCAGTACTTC. This gives the protein CASSPPQGGNIQYF.

The chain joins TRBV28 to TRBJ1-1; D gene unclear. Germline values: CDR1 MDHEN, CDR2 SYDVKM. The V end lost 5 bases, the J end lost 10 bases, and 14 bases lay between the germline ends. This CDR3 is built from 12 residues. The CDR3 loop is CASSPFGTGAFF. The CDR3 coding sequence is TGTGCCAGCAGTCCATTTGGTACCGGAGCTTTCTTT.

The V call is TRBV19, the J call TRBJ2-1; 10 bases are a match to TRBD2. The germline V gene has CDR1 LNHDA and CDR2 SQIVND (reference sequence). This CDR3 region has 20 residues. V shed 0 bases and J 0 bases; nucleotides not matched to a gene: 11. CDR3 DNA: TGTGCCAGTAGTATAGAGGCATCCGGACTAGCGGCACCCTCCTACAATGAGCAGTTCTTC. Translation gives CASSIEASGLAAPSYNEQFF. The whole variable domain, filled in from reference TRBV19 and TRBJ2-1, reads DGGITQSPKYLFRKEGQNVTLSCEQNLNHDAMYWYRQDPGQGLRLIYYSQIVNDFQKGDIAEGYSVSREKKESFPLTVTSAQKNPTAFYLCASSIEASGLAAPSYNEQFFGPGTRLTVL.

The genes are TRBV10-3 and TRBJ2-3; 7 bases are a match to TRBD1. In germline, CDR1 is ENHRY, CDR2 SYGVKD. The CDR3 length is 15 residues. J lost 4 bases, V lost 3 bases, and 7 bases had no gene match. This CDR3 reads CAISDNRQGADTQYF. The CDR3 nucleotides read TGTGCCATCAGTGACAACAGACAGGGAGCAGATACGCAGTATTTT.

The gene calls are TRBV7-9 and TRBJ2-3, with a weak D call TRBD2 (5 bases). Germline lookup yields CDR1 SEHNR and CDR2 FQNEAQ (reference sequence). This CDR3 region has 13 residues. Trimming pared 6 bases from V and 2 bases from J, leaving 9 bases between. This chain's CDR3 is CASRVDSTDTQYF. The CDR3 DNA reads TGTGCCAGCAGGGTGGACTCCACAGATACGCAGTATTTT.

The chain links TRBV11-3 to TRBJ1-2; 7 bases align to TRBD1. The CDR3 is 13 amino acids. Germline CDR1 reads SGHNT; CDR2 reads YENEEA. V shed 5 bases and J 4 bases; nucleotides not matched to a gene: 4. The CDR3 region is CASSPGTVYGYTF. In DNA, the CDR3 is TGTGCCAGCAGCCCCGGGACAGTCTATGGCTACACCTTC.

This clone was detected once. The chain is built from TRBV30 and TRBJ2-7; possible D gene TRBD1, 6 bases. This CDR3 has 13 residues. Trimming took 1 base from V and 3 from J, leaving 10 bases between them. In germline, CDR1 is GTSNPN, CDR2 SVGIG (reference sequence). The CDR3 DNA is TGTGCCTGGAGTGAGGACAGATTCTACGAGCAGTACTTC. Protein: CAWSEDRFYEQYF.

This clone was observed a few times. The CDR3 is CATQPAGVGLAGVRGGEQFF. CDR3 DNA: TGTGCCACCCAGCCCGCGGGCGTGGGACTAGCGGGAGTCAGAGGAGGTGAGCAGTTCTTC. V gene TRBV27 combines with J gene TRBJ2-1; 14 positions agree with TRBD2. Germline CDR1 is MNHEY and CDR2 is SMNVEV (reference sequence). This CDR3 spans 20 amino acids. V shed 10 bases and J 9 bases; nucleotides not matched to a gene: 26.

A few counts support this clone. J is TRBJ2-1 and V is TRBV6-1; 11 bases line up with TRBD2. Germline V CDR1 and CDR2: MNHNS, SASEGT. After removal of 4 bases from V and 9 bases from J, the junction contained 8 bases not matched to a gene. The CDR3 runs 15 residues. CDR3 DNA: TGTGCCAGCAGTGGCGCCTCTAGCGGGGGGATTGAGCAGTTCTTC. Its protein product is CASSGASSGGIEQFF.

This chain joins TRBV6-5 and TRBJ2-7, with a possible D match to TRBD2 (6 bases). This CDR3 has 14 residues. V was shortened by 3 bases and J by 0 bases, with 9 bases between the two germline ends. Germline values: CDR1 MNHEY, CDR2 SVGAGI. The CDR3 nucleotides read TGTGCCAGCAGTTATGCCGGGAGCTCCTACGAGCAGTACTTC. Its protein is CASSYAGSSYEQYF.

The rearrangement uses TRBV19 and TRBJ2-2, with 12 bases identical to TRBD2. Per germline, CDR1 LNHDA and CDR2 SQIVND (reference sequence). The ends lost 3 bases at V and 7 bases at J; junction bases unmatched: 6. The CDR3 loop spans 16 amino acids. The CDR3 here is CASSMASGRANGELFF. DNA of the CDR3: TGTGCCAGTAGTATGGCTAGCGGGAGGGCGAACGGGGAGCTGTTTTTT.

The rearrangement joins TRBV29-1 to TRBJ1-2; TRBD1 is a possible D gene (5 bases). The CDR3 consists of 15 residues. Germline CDR1 reads SQVTM; CDR2 reads ANQGSEA. Trimming removed 6 bases from V and 1 base from J, with 18 bases in between. The DNA of the CDR3 is TGCAGCGTGAGAGCTAGGGGTTGGGATAACTATGGCTACACCTTC. Its protein is CSVRARGWDNYGYTF.